One sample yielded the 26 T cell receptor beta chains listed below, sequenced in a study of vaccination effects on CD4 cells after COVID-19. Assay used: immunoSEQ multiplex PCR; TCRdb lists only in-frame clones, some missing. The sample yields 50,000 to 75,000 clones, approximately 78% seen once. CD4+ T cell isolation took place after 10 days of culture. These receptors lack a known antigen. The sequencing used CD4+ T cells from PBMCs cultured without peptide, collected before COVID-19 vaccination. All receptors come from a human donor who had a prior SARS-CoV-2 infection.

The chain links TRBV5-4 to TRBJ2-7, with 10 nucleotides matching TRBD1. Germline loops: CDR1 SGHNT, CDR2 YYREEE (reference sequence). The CDR3 contains 14 residues. V lost 3 bases to trimming and J lost 3 bases; unmatched junction nucleotides: 3. The CDR3 sequence: CASSSDRGHYEQYF. The CDR3 DNA follows: TGTGCCAGCAGCTCCGACAGGGGGCACTACGAGCAGTACTTC.

The gene calls are TRBV19 and TRBJ2-5, with D maybe TRBD2 (6 bases). The germline CDR1 and CDR2 sequences are LNHDA and SQIVND (reference sequence). V was shortened by 1 base and J by 4 bases, with 13 bases between the two germline ends. The CDR3 contains 15 residues. CDR3 sequence reads: CASSIVGGMSETQYF. CDR3 DNA: TGTGCCAGTAGTATAGTGGGGGGTATGTCAGAGACCCAGTACTTC.

The chain couples TRBV10-3 to TRBJ1-6, with 8 bases fitting TRBD1. CDR3 length: 14 amino acids. Germline assignment: CDR1 ENHRY and CDR2 SYGVKD. Losses at the gene ends were 3 bases for V and 8 bases for J; bases not matched to a gene: 3. Written as DNA, the CDR3 is TGTGCCATCAGTGATCAGGGGGCAGATTCACCCCTCCACTTT. This codes for CAISDQGADSPLHF.

Only a few counts were recorded for this clone. The genes are TRBV5-1 and TRBJ1-6; perhaps TRBD1 as D (5 bases). This CDR3 contains 16 residues. V was pared by 4 bases and J by 7 bases, with 18 bases between. The germline CDR1 and CDR2 sequences are SGHRS and YFSETQ. The CDR3 nucleotides are TGCGCCAGCAGCCAGCAAGGGGCGGGAGGGAATTCACCCCTCCACTTT. This encodes CASSQQGAGGNSPLHF.

J is TRBJ1-2 and V is TRBV5-1; a weak D match, TRBD1 (5 bases). Trimming took 3 bases from V and 3 from J, leaving 9 bases between them. This CDR3 is 13 amino acids long. Germline CDR1 is SGHRS and CDR2 is YFSETQ. The DNA for the CDR3 is TGCGCCAGCAGCTATGACAGTTACTATGGCTACACCTTC. Protein: CASSYDSYYGYTF. Based on the CDR3 plus reference TRBV5-1 and TRBJ1-2, the full variable domain is KAGVTQTPRYLIKTRGQQVTLSCSPISGHRSVSWYQQTPGQGLQFLFEYFSETQRNKGNFPGRFSGRQFSNSRSEMNVSTLELGDSALYLCASSYDSYYGYTFGSGTRLTVV.

The V call is TRBV15, the J call TRBJ1-2; maybe TRBD1 (5 bases). V lost 0 bases and J 6 bases, leaving 11 bases between the germline ends. The germline gives CDR1 LNHNV, CDR2 YYDKDF (reference sequence). The CDR3 is 14 amino acids. The CDR3 DNA is TGTGCCACCAGCAGAGATCTGCAGGGCAATGGCTACACCTTC. Translated: CATSRDLQGNGYTF.

This clone has only a few counts. The chain joins TRBV29-1 to TRBJ1-5; 7 nucleotides line up with TRBD1. Germline CDR1 is SQVTM and CDR2 is ANQGSEA. This CDR3 comprises 15 residues. V lost 6 bases, J lost 2 bases, and 10 bases stayed unmatched. CDR3 residues: CSVSQGFLGNQPQHF. CDR3 bases: TGCAGCGTATCACAGGGGTTTTTGGGCAATCAGCCCCAGCATTTT. Complete variable domain (other parts from reference TRBV29-1 and TRBJ1-5): SAVISQKPSRDICQRGTSLTIQCQVDSQVTMMFWYRQQPGQSLTLIATANQGSEATYESGFVIDKFPISRPNLTFSTLTVSNMSPEDSSIYLCSVSQGFLGNQPQHFGDGTRLSIL.

The chain uses TRBV9 and TRBJ2-2; possible D gene TRBD2, 5 bases. Trimming shortened V by 3 bases and J by 6 bases, and 9 bases separated the two germline ends. The CDR3 is made up of 13 amino acids. Germline V gene data show CDR1 as SGDLS and CDR2 as YYNGEE. The DNA for the CDR3 is TGTGCCAGCAGCGCACCTAGCCCCGGGGAGCTGTTTTTT. It is translated as CASSAPSPGELFF. The full variable domain, rest sourced from reference TRBV9 and TRBJ2-2, is DSGVTQTPKHLITATGQRVTLRCSPRSGDLSVYWYQQSLDQGLQFLIQYYNGEERAKGNILERFSAQQFPDLHSELNLSSLELGDSALYFCASSAPSPGELFFGEGSRLTVL.

There are a few counts of this clone. The gene calls are TRBV7-8 and TRBJ2-1; 9 bases are a match to TRBD2. V lost 1 base to trimming and J lost 12 bases; unmatched junction nucleotides: 10. CDR1 SGHVS and CDR2 FQNEAQ come from the germline V gene. The CDR3 sequence is 15 residues long. CDR3 bases: TGTGCCAGCAGCTTAGACGGCGGGAGGGCCTTGAGGCAGTTCTTC. This sequence encodes CASSLDGGRALRQFF.

This clone was observed a few times. V usage is TRBV9 and J usage is TRBJ2-1; 7 nucleotides agree with TRBD2. In germline, CDR1 is SGDLS, CDR2 YYNGEE. The CDR3 is 18 amino acids. V lost 0 bases, J lost 5 bases, and 14 bases stayed unmatched. The CDR3 is CASSVARGGGRSDNEQFF. CDR3 bases: TGTGCCAGCAGCGTAGCCCGGGGTGGCGGGAGATCGGACAATGAGCAGTTCTTC.

J is TRBJ2-2 and V is TRBV18; TRBD1 might be the D (6 bases). Germline CDR1 KGHSH, CDR2 LQKENI. The CDR3 has 16 residues. Between the trimmed V and J ends, which lost 6 bases and 9 bases, there was a span of 23 bases. CDR3 bases: TGTGCCAGCTCCTTAAATTGGGACACTGCGACCCGGGAGCTGTTTTTT. Protein product: CASSLNWDTATRELFF. The variable domain in full, completed from reference TRBV18 and TRBJ2-2, reads NAGVMQNPRHLVRRRGQEARLRCSPMKGHSHVYWYRQLPEEGLKFMVYLQKENIIDESGMPKERFSAEFPKEGPSILRIQQVVRGDSAAYFCASSLNWDTATRELFFGEGSRLTVL.

The rearrangement links TRBV19 to TRBJ2-1, with TRBD1 matching 7 bases. This CDR3 contains 15 residues. Germline V lookup: CDR1 LNHDA, CDR2 SQIVND (reference sequence). Trimming at V came to 3 bases and at J to 4 bases, leaving 6 bases not matched to a gene. CDR3 in amino acids: CASSIKGTVYNEQFF. In nucleotides, the CDR3 is TGTGCCAGTAGTATTAAGGGGACAGTTTACAATGAGCAGTTCTTC.

The V call is TRBV20-1, the J call TRBJ2-4; D is ambiguous. The CDR3 covers 13 residues. Trimming removed 3 bases at V and 1 base at J, with 7 bases between. CDR1 is DFQATT and CDR2 is SNEGSKA in the germline V gene (reference sequence). CDR3 protein: CSASYEAKNIQYF. The CDR3 DNA reads TGCAGTGCTAGTTATGAGGCCAAAAACATTCAGTACTTC.

The chain combines TRBV7-2 with TRBJ2-3; the D call may be TRBD1 or TRBD2 (5 bases each). Germline-derived CDR1 and CDR2 are SGHTA and FQGNSA. The CDR3 has 13 amino acids. With 4 bases removed from V and 5 bases from J, the gap between germline ends came to 10 bases. CDR3 sequence reads: CASSWGPIDTQYF. As DNA, the CDR3 is TGTGCCAGCAGCTGGGGACCTATAGATACGCAGTATTTT.

This clone was found a few times. This sequence joins TRBV2 and TRBJ2-5, with 8 bases that match TRBD2. The germline CDR1 and CDR2 sequences are SNHLY and FYNNEI. The V and J ends lost 7 bases and 9 bases, in that order; junction bases with no gene match: 16. The CDR3 contains 15 residues. The CDR3 here is CASKASGFSESAQYF. Here the CDR3 DNA reads TGTGCCAGCAAGGCTAGCGGGTTCTCGGAGTCGGCCCAGTACTTC.

The rearrangement links TRBV5-8 to TRBJ1-5, with a possible D match to TRBD1 (6 bases). This CDR3 is 15 amino acids long. Germline CDR1 SGHTS, CDR2 YDEGEE. V lost 4 bases and J lost 1, with 12 bases in between. CDR3 loop: CASSVGGYSNQPQHF. The CDR3 DNA reads TGTGCCAGCAGCGTAGGGGGTTACAGCAATCAGCCCCAGCATTTT.

The V call is TRBV9, the J call TRBJ2-3; the D gene is possibly TRBD1 (6 bases). V was cut by 0 bases and J by 6 bases, with 14 bases left in between. The CDR3 totals 15 residues. Germline CDR1 is SGDLS and CDR2 is YYNGEE. The CDR3 loop reads CASSVGLDQGDTQYF. CDR3 in DNA: TGTGCCAGCAGCGTAGGATTGGACCAGGGGGATACGCAGTATTTT.

The sample holds one count of this clone. The chain uses TRBV9 and TRBJ2-1; D gene uncertain. The CDR3 covers 12 residues. V lost 0 bases and J 5 bases, leaving 3 bases between the germline ends. Germline CDR1 and CDR2: SGDLS and YYNGEE. The CDR3 DNA follows: TGTGCCAGCAGCGTAGCAAACAATGAGCAGTTCTTC. Amino acids: CASSVANNEQFF.

The chain carries TRBV3-1 (or the pseudogene TRBV3-2) and TRBJ2-1; a possible D gene is TRBD2 (6 bases). Germline loops: CDR1 LGHDT, CDR2 YNNKEL (reference sequence). Trimming removed 4 bases at V and 4 bases at J, with 14 bases between. This CDR3 is built from 15 residues. CDR3 coding DNA: TGTGCCAGCAGCCCCCGGGACTTCAGTTACAATGAGCAGTTCTTC. This sequence encodes CASSPRDFSYNEQFF.

The chain uses TRBV29-1 and TRBJ1-4; D is unclear. CDR1 SQVTM and CDR2 ANQGSEA come from the germline V gene. Trimming left V 3 bases short and J 7 bases short, with 9 bases between. The CDR3 length is 12 residues. The CDR3 DNA follows: TGCAGCGTTGAGCCCCTTGGTGAAAAACTGTTTTTT. It translates to CSVEPLGEKLFF.

This chain links TRBV19 with TRBJ2-1, with D tentatively TRBD2 (6 bases). CDR1 is LNHDA and CDR2 is SQIVND in the germline V gene (reference sequence). The CDR3 loop spans 15 amino acids. V lost 3 bases and J 7 bases, leaving 16 bases between the germline ends. The chain's CDR3 is CASSMWVGGTNEQFF. CDR3 nucleotide sequence: TGTGCCAGTAGTATGTGGGTCGGGGGAACTAATGAGCAGTTCTTC. Filled out from reference TRBV19 and TRBJ2-1, the complete variable domain reads DGGITQSPKYLFRKEGQNVTLSCEQNLNHDAMYWYRQDPGQGLRLIYYSQIVNDFQKGDIAEGYSVSREKKESFPLTVTSAQKNPTAFYLCASSMWVGGTNEQFFGPGTRLTVL.

The V call is TRBV6-6, the J call TRBJ2-1; D uncertain. This CDR3 has 12 amino acids. V shed 7 bases and J shed 9 bases, with 13 bases lying between them. Germline-derived CDR1 and CDR2 are MNHNY and SVGAGI (reference sequence). The CDR3 DNA sequence: TGTGCCAGCACCGCGCCGGGTGGTGAGCAGTTCTTC. This gives the protein CASTAPGGEQFF.

Worth noting for this clone: At one boundary the junction diverges from the germline segment, which might be a read error. The V call is TRBV7-7, the J call TRBJ2-1, with D possibly called TRBD1 or TRBD2 (5 bases each). This CDR3 has 14 amino acids. Germline V gene lookup returns CDR1 SSHAT and CDR2 FNYEAQ (reference sequence). CDR3 sequence (DNA): TGTGCTAGCAGCCGGGACCGATCCTACAATGAGCAGTTCTTC. This translates into CASSRDRSYNEQFF.

This clone came up a few times. The chain recombines TRBV19 with TRBJ2-3, with D perhaps TRBD1 or TRBD2 (5 bases each). The CDR3 loop spans 16 amino acids. Trimming shortened V by 4 bases and J by 3 bases, and 17 bases separated the two germline ends. Germline values: CDR1 LNHDA, CDR2 SQIVND (reference sequence). CDR3 nucleotide sequence: TGTGCCAGTAGTAGAGGGACGGCACGAGTAACAGATACGCAGTATTTT. It specifies CASSRGTARVTDTQYF.

In DNA form, the CDR3 reads TGCGCCAGCAGCCAACACTGGACAGGGATGGATGAAAAACTGTTTTTT. Translated: CASSQHWTGMDEKLFF. V and J are TRBV4-1 and TRBJ1-4; 8 nucleotides agree with TRBD1. The CDR3 has 16 residues. The J segment lost 6 bases and the V segment lost 2 bases, leaving 8 bases of the junction unmatched. From germline, CDR1 is MGHRA and CDR2 YSYEKL.

The rearrangement joins TRBV19 to TRBJ2-1, with D possibly being TRBD1 (5 bases). This CDR3 is 14 amino acids long. Germline V gene sequence: CDR1 LNHDA, CDR2 SQIVND (reference sequence). V was cut by 4 bases and J by 8 bases, with 15 bases left in between. The DNA of the CDR3 is TGTGCCAGTAGTAAACCCGCAGCCAGGGATGAGCAGTTCTTC. Translated, it gives CASSKPAARDEQFF.